Sequencing of this T cell receptor beta chain was carried out in a study of blood T cell repertoires in COVID-19. CDR1 and CDR2 from the germline V gene are SGHAT and FQNNGV. Trimming removed 1 base at V and 4 bases at J, with 8 bases between. The CDR3 sequence is 14 residues long. Source study methods: Scientists estimated how many nucleated cells there were by amplifying reference gene primers. TCRdb's table, derived via immunoSEQ multiplex PCR, lists solely in-frame clones and lacks some. The V and J calls and the clone size are those of that table, but D and trimming were determined from the DNA. This table has about 46,000 clones, over 70% appearing once.

The clonotype was recovered from a human donor in a cohort sampled during active COVID-19. The sample consisted of peripheral blood. The chain recombines TRBV11-2 with TRBJ1-3; D is unclear. CDR3 amino acids: CASSLAGQGNTIYF. The CDR3 nucleotides are TGTGCCAGCAGCTTAGCAGGCCAGGGAAACACCATATATTTT.